The rows below give T cell receptor beta chains drawn from one sample of a study of T cell repertoires in cytomegalovirus infection. No antigen has been identified for these receptors. One entry per CDR3 protein results from TCRdb running MiXCR on the reads. Here the sample spans 700,000 to 850,000 distinct CDR3 sequences, approximately 29% being singletons. This specimen consisted of cultured CD8+ T cells from PBMCs, obtained from culture after CMV antigen stimulation. The source is a human donor in good health (CMV status not recorded). Some clones in this sample may be carry-over from other donors' samples. CDR3s include the opening cysteine and the closing phenylalanine or tryptophan. The listing skips clone size in some rows; elsewhere it reads once, few, many or a size class.

j_gene,v_gene,abundance,CDR3aa
TRBJ2-3,TRBV7-2,.,CASSDVTGTSTDTQYF
TRBJ1-5,TRBV7-8,.,CASSPAGTGNQPQHF
TRBJ2-2,TRBV12-3/TRBV12-4,.,CASSLTGDDTGELFF
TRBJ2-7,TRBV7-2,many,CASSPVDEPSYEQYF
TRBJ1-6,TRBV6-5,.,CASSYGQSLHF
TRBJ2-3,TRBV4-1,.,CASSQEQPTDTQYF
TRBJ2-1,TRBV20-1,.,CSARDRGEFGYNEQFF
TRBJ2-1,TRBV7-6,.,CASSLAFSPLYNEQFF
TRBJ2-2,TRBV6-6,.,CASSQLAPNTGELFF
TRBJ1-5,TRBV19,.,CASSRKGTYSNQPQHF
TRBJ1-2,TRBV4-1,.,CASSQGRAQGNGYTF
TRBJ1-1,TRBV4-1,.,CASSPEQGTGTEAFF
TRBJ1-2,TRBV2,.,CASSGLILTGTDYGYTF
TRBJ2-5,TRBV6-2/TRBV6-3,.,CASSFQAGEKETQYF
TRBJ2-7,TRBV7-2,.,CASSLAEQVEQYF
TRBJ2-6,TRBV29-1,.,CSVEDRKESGANVLTF
TRBJ1-5,TRBV4-1,.,CASSQDGQANQPQHF
TRBJ2-5,TRBV7-6,few,CASSLFTSVQNPQYF
TRBJ1-2,TRBV15,.,CATSSMDRGIGYTF
TRBJ1-1,TRBV15,.,CATTDRGKGGVGTFF
TRBJ2-3,TRBV9,.,CASTTPRAGGKGTDTQYF
TRBJ1-2,TRBV7-6,many,CASSPDATTRSYTF
TRBJ2-4,TRBV5-4,.,CAIRTGKENIQYF
TRBJ1-2,TRBV7-8,many,CASSLGKGYTF
TRBJ1-5,TRBV6-2/TRBV6-3,once,CASSDSPGGYNQPQHF
TRBJ1-1,TRBV29-1,.,CSVELGGGKAFF
TRBJ2-3,TRBV12-5,.,CASGPFGPDTQYF
TRBJ2-3,TRBV6-2/TRBV6-3,few,CASSERTYTWGAGDTQYF